A single T cell receptor (beta chain) is shown here with its context. What it binds is unknown. The sample comes from a study of response to subunit inactivated influenza vaccine. Broader study findings: It was suggested by the authors that few new T cells are recruited by each seasonal influenza vaccination.

MiXCR, run by TCRdb on the RT-PCR reads, gives a single entry per CDR3 protein. Of roughly 700,000 distinct CDR3 sequences in the sample, approximately 14% were seen once. Per the germline V gene, CDR1 is LGHDT and CDR2 is YNNKEL (reference sequence). The CDR3 is 17 residues long. The trim removed 4 bases at V and 4 bases at J, leaving 8 bases unmatched. This TCR derives from a man between 45 and 60 years old who received an inactivated influenza vaccine. The sample was PBMCs from blood, taken approximately 15 days before vaccination. The chain recombines TRBV3-1 with TRBJ2-7; TRBD2 matches at 15 bases. Written as DNA, the CDR3 is TGTGCCAGCAGCCCAGGGACTAGCGGGAGGAGAATGTACGAGCAGTACTTC. As protein: CASSPGTSGRRMYEQYF.